The clone carrying this TCR beta chain was seen ten or more times. From the RACE reads, TCRdb called clonotypes with MiXCR, one entry per CDR3 protein. The sample includes around 360,000 distinct CDR3 sequences, nearly 6.5% of them seen just once. The data were obtained in a study of human T cells and chemical hapten exposure. Noted time point: patch test 2, 6 weeks after DPC sensitization. Treatment noted: therapeutic diphenylcyclopropenone sensitization with weekly scalp DPC. The ends were cut back, 3 bases at V and 7 bases at J, with 9 bases in the middle. The CDR3 runs to 12 residues. Per the germline V gene, CDR1 is MNHNS and CDR2 is SASEGT.

The J gene is TRBJ2-5, the V gene TRBV6-1; no reliable D call. The sample was whole blood, taken in connection with sensitization to the hapten diphenylcyclopropenone (DPC). The receptor was isolated from a young woman with alopecia areata. Some clones in this sample may be carry-over from other donors' samples. The CDR3 protein is CASSEPLVTQYF. The CDR3 DNA sequence: TGTGCCAGCAGTGAGCCTCTAGTGACCCAGTACTTC.